This T cell receptor (beta chain) was obtained from a study of blood T cell repertoires in COVID-19 (dated by TCRdb to the early 2020s). Some background on the complete study: Collaborator samples came from the United States, Italy and Spain and covered acute and convalescent phases of COVID-19. The prospective study material was composed of cDNA or gDNA derived from T cells, B-cell-depleted T cells, or PBMCs. Deeply sampled blood TCRbeta repertoires from subjects exposed to, actively infected with, or recovered from COVID-19 were included in the dataset. The repertoires were released in a freely available public database meant as a resource for research on the immune response to SARS-CoV-2. Samples came from the ongoing ImmuneRACE study (first 160 participants) plus 1,254 subjects from 6 global collaborators. Sample metadata almost always included a de-identified subject ID, COVID-19 status, age in years and sex. Where available, HLA class I and class II types were taken from metadata supplied by the sample provider and were not determined by assay-based typing.

Of note for this clone: Its cognate antigen has yet to be identified. No per-base quality is available; no much larger clone lies one base away.

At one collaborating source in Seattle, patients were enrolled during active infection and were followed longitudinally through the course of disease. Collaborating institutions collected whole blood in K2EDTA tubes following their own protocols. For TCRbeta analysis, collaborator samples were shipped as frozen whole blood, as isolated PBMCs, or as DNA extracted from either sample type. Broad study findings and their caveats: How much clinical and demographic metadata was included differed by source and by participant, and the metadata was provided uncurated.

TCRbeta CDR3 regions were amplified from genomic DNA using the immunoSEQ Assay, a bias-controlled multiplex PCR. As for how the authors treated the data: The number of nucleated cells in each sample was estimated from the amplification of reference gene primers within the assay. To quantify the absolute abundance of each unique TCRbeta CDR3 rearrangement, sequence reads were collapsed and filtered. For each sample, productive Simpson clonality was calculated as the square root of Simpson's diversity index over productive rearrangements. Sourced from immuneACCESS, this table was stored by TCRdb with only in-frame sequences that have V and J called. A share of the clones is absent; for the studies checked, an unresolved V gene accounts for under half, and the remainder has no known explanation. V and J calls plus clone size are reproduced from that table; the DNA served to infer D and trimming. This sample comprises roughly 200,000 clones, 83% of them detected only once. In total, the top ten clones hold about 1.3% of the sample.

The specimen sequenced was peripheral blood. The TCR sequence derives from a woman aged 30 to 39 with COVID-19, enrolled during active disease.

The CDR3 reads as follows: CASSIKQGAAEAFF. The nucleotide sequence is TGTGCCAGTAGTATAAAACAGGGGGCAGCCGAAGCTTTCTTT. In this chain, TRBV19 is recombined with TRBJ1-1; 9 central bases correspond to TRBD1. The junction shows trimming of 2 bases on V and 8 bases on J, and the gene matches do not reach 6 bases of it. Spanning cysteine to phenylalanine, the CDR3 consists of 14 amino acids. Left in the record is the CDR3 DNA by itself, 42 bases read in frame from the first base. Taken from the germline V gene (reference sequence), the CDR1 and CDR2 loops are LNHDA and SQIVND.